This TCR beta chain appears in the sequencing data of a study of cytomegalovirus exposure and HLA in healthy donors. Study-wide background: Unique TCRs from HLA-typed donors, roughly 87 million of them, were held in an early data release.

Amplification used 60 Vbeta primers and 13 Jbeta primers. The table came from immunoSEQ multiplex PCR; TCRdb's copy has only in-frame clones and leaves some out. This table holds around 170,000 clones, roughly 80% found once. Study results and caveats: The dataset shows that most TCR sequences were rare, while some public TCRs occurred in many donors. Earlier analysis looked at TCR beta V segments, and most were productive about 87% or about 30% of the time.

As regards this clone: Its cognate antigen is unknown.

Per the germline V gene, CDR1 is MNHEY and CDR2 is SVGAGI. This CDR3 comprises 12 residues. The sequence came from a girl between 10 and 17 years old in good health and CMV-seropositive. This chain links TRBV6-5 with TRBJ2-5; weak D call: TRBD1 (6 bases). The closer fit of TRBJ2-7 to the DNA end suggests the J call may be wrong. The sequenced sample consisted of PBMCs. The CDR3 DNA follows: TGTGCCAGCAGCCCCGGGACAAACGAGCAGTACTTC. This encodes CASSPGTNEQYF.